This entry concerns a single TCR beta chain. Its cognate antigen is unknown. Indicated time point: week 11, during vaccination. Every single dose of the vaccine, 300 ug of mutant IDH1 20-mer peptide, came with topical imiquimod. The data originate from a study of a mutant IDH1 vaccine in newly diagnosed glioma. Study context: Vaccinations, eight in total, occurred in weeks 1, 3, 5, 7, 11, 15, 19, 23. Patients began vaccination 4-6 weeks after radiotherapy alone, or with temozolomide cycles. The treated group averaged about 41 years old and was roughly 60% male, roughly 38% female. Former treatment meant radiotherapy, temozolomide, or both; the majority had gotten both.

The table came from immunoSEQ multiplex PCR; TCRdb's copy has only in-frame clones and leaves some out. Among some 30,000 clones listed, around 91% were seen once. The source of this sequence is a young man with glioma. The starting material was PBMCs, obtained from a glioma patient whose treatment included an IDH1 peptide vaccine.

CDR3 region: CAWAGSSEQYF. The CDR3 bases are TGTGCCTGGGCCGGGTCATCCGAGCAGTACTTC. The V call is TRBV30, the J call TRBJ2-7; D gene uncertain. Germline V gives CDR1 GTSNPN, CDR2 SVGIG (reference sequence). V gave up 5 bases and J gave up 6 bases, with 11 bases separating them. This CDR3 contains 11 residues.